This TCR beta chain was captured in a study of OX40 agonist ivuxolimab in advanced cancers. Trimming took off 0 bases at V and 5 bases at J, with 4 bases between the two ends. The CDR3 is made up of 11 amino acids. Germline V CDR1 and CDR2: DFQATT, SNEGSKA (reference sequence). Libraries were prepared by immunoSEQ multiplex PCR; TCRdb keeps only in-frame clonotypes and omits some of them. The sample contains approximately 29,000 clones, 80% to 85% of which appear only once. The source was CD4+ or CD8+ T cells sorted from blood, collected in a trial of the OX40 agonist ivuxolimab. The chain carries TRBV20-1 and TRBJ2-5; D not certain. The receptor was derived from an adult with an advanced solid tumor such as melanoma, head and neck, liver or kidney cancer. The CDR3 bases are TGCAGTGCTAGAGATTTGGAGACCCAGTACTTC. It translates to CSARDLETQYF.